This TCR beta chain derives from a study of blood T cell repertoires in COVID-19. Data came from immunoSEQ multiplex PCR; TCRdb stores just in-frame clones and leaves some out. In the table there are some 59,000 clones, around 82% of which are singletons. This CDR3 contains 12 residues. CDR1 is SEHNR, CDR2 FQNEAQ, per germline (reference sequence). Trimming removed 5 bases from V and 13 bases from J, with 15 bases in between. The chain is built from TRBV7-9 and TRBJ2-1; D gene unclear. The source material was peripheral blood. The receptor was isolated from a man older than 75 with active or convalescent COVID-19. Here the CDR3 DNA reads TGTGCCAGCAGCGACTCCCGGAACACACAGTTCTTC. Its protein product is CASSDSRNTQFF.